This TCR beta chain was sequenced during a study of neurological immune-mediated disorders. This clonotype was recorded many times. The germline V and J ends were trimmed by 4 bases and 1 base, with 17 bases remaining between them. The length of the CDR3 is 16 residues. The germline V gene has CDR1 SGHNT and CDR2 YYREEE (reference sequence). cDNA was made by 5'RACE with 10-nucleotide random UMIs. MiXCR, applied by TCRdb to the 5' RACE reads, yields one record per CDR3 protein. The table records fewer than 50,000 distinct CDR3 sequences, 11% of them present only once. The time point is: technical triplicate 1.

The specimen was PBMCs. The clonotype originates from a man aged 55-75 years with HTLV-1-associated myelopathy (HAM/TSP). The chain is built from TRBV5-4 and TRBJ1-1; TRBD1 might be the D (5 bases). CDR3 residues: CASSPPRDRKNTEAFF. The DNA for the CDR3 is TGTGCCAGCAGCCCACCCCGGGACCGAAAGAACACTGAAGCTTTCTTT. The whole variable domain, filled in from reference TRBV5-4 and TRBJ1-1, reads ETGVTQSPTHLIKTRGQQVTLRCSSQSGHNTVSWYQQALGQGPQFIFQYYREEENGRGNFPPRFSGLQFPNYSSELNVNALELDDSALYLCASSPPRDRKNTEAFFGQGTRLTVV.